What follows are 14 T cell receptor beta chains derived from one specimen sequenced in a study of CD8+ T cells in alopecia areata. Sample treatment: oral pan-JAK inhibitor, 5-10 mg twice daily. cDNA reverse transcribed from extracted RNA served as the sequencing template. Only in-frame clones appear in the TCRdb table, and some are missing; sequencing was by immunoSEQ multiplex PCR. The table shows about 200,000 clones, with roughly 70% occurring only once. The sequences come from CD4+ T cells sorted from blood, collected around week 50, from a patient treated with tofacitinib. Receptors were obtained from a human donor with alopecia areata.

The CDR3 is CASSSDERGTTDTQYF. The CDR3 DNA reads as TGTGCCAGCAGTTCCGACGAGCGGGGGACCACAGATACGCAGTATTTT. This chain joins TRBV28 and TRBJ2-3; 8 bases match TRBD2. Germline CDR1 MDHEN, CDR2 SYDVKM. With 4 bases clipped from V and 2 bases from J, the junction kept 8 bases outside the gene matches. The CDR3 totals 16 residues. Using reference TRBV28 and TRBJ2-3 for the parts outside the CDR3, the full variable domain is DVKVTQSSRYLVKRTGEKVFLECVQDMDHENMFWYRQDPGLGLRLIYFSYDVKMKEKGDIPEGYSVSREKKERFSLILESASTNQTSMYLCASSSDERGTTDTQYFGPGTRLTVL.

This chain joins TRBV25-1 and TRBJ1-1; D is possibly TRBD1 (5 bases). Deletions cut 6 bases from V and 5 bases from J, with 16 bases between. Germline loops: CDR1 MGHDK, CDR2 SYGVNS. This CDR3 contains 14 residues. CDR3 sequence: CASSLGVVGTEAFF. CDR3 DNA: TGTGCCAGCAGCTTGGGGGTCGTAGGGACTGAAGCTTTCTTT.

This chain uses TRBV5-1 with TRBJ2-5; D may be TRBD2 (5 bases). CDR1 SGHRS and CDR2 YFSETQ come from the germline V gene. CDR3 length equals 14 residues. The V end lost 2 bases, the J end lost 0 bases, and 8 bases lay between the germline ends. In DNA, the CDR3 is TGCGCCAGCAGCTTTGGGGAGAACCAAGAGACCCAGTACTTC. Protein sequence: CASSFGENQETQYF.

Here the CDR3 reads CASSQDGQGSDTQYF. DNA for the CDR3: TGTGCCAGCAGCCAAGATGGGCAGGGGTCAGATACGCAGTATTTT. The chain employs TRBV14 and TRBJ2-3; D perhaps matches TRBD1 (6 bases). CDR3 length equals 15 residues. Trimming took off 0 bases at V and 4 bases at J, with 11 bases between the two ends. CDR1 and CDR2 from the germline V gene are SGHDN and FVKESK.

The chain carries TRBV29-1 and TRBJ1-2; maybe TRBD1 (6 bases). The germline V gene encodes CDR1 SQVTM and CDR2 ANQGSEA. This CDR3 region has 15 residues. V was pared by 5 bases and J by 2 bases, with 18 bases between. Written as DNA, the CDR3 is TGCAGCGTTCCAAGGGCTGGACAGATAAACTATGGCTACACCTTC. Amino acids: CSVPRAGQINYGYTF.

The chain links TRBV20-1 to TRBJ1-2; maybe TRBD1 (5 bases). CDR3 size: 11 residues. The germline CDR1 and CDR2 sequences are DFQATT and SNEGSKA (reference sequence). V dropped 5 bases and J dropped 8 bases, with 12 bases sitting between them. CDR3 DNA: TGCAGTGCTTCCAGACAGTTGGGCTACACCTTC. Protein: CSASRQLGYTF.

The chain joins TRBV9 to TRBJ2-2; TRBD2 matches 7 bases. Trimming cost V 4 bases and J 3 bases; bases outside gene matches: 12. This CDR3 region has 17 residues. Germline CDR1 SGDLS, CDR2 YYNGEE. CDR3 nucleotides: TGTGCCAGCAGCCCGGTGGGGGGGACTGTGCACACCGGGGAGCTGTTTTTT. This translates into CASSPVGGTVHTGELFF. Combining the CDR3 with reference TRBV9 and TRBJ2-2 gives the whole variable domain DSGVTQTPKHLITATGQRVTLRCSPRSGDLSVYWYQQSLDQGLQFLIQYYNGEERAKGNILERFSAQQFPDLHSELNLSSLELGDSALYFCASSPVGGTVHTGELFFGEGSRLTVL.

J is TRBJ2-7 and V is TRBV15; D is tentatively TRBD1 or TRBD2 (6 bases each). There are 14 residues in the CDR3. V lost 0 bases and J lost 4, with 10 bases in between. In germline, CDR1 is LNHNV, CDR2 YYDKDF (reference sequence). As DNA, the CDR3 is TGTGCCACCAGCAGAGAGGGGGGCAGGTACGAGCAGTACTTC. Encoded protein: CATSREGGRYEQYF.

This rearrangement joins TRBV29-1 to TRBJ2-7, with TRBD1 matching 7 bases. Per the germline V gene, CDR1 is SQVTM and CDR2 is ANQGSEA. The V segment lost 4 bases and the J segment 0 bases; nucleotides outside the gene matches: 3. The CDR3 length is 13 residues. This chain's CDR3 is CSVGGDSSYEQYF. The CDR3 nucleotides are TGCAGCGTTGGAGGGGACAGCTCCTACGAGCAGTACTTC.

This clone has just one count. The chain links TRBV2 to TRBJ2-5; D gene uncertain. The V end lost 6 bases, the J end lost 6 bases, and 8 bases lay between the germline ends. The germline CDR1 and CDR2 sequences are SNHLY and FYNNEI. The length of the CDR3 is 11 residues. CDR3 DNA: TGTGCCAGCAGCACCACGCAGACCCAGTACTTC. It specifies CASSTTQTQYF.

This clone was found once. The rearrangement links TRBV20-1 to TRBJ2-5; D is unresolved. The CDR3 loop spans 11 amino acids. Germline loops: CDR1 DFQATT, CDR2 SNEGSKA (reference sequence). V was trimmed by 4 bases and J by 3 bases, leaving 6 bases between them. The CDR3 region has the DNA TGCAGTGCTAAACAAAAAGAGACCCAGTACTTC. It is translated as CSAKQKETQYF.

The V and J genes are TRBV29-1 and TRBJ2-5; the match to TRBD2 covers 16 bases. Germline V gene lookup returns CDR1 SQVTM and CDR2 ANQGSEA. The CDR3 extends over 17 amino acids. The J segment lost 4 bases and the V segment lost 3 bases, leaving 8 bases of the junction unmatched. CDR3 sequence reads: CSVDRPGLAGGLETQYF. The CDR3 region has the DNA TGCAGCGTTGATCGCCCGGGACTAGCGGGGGGGCTAGAGACCCAGTACTTC.

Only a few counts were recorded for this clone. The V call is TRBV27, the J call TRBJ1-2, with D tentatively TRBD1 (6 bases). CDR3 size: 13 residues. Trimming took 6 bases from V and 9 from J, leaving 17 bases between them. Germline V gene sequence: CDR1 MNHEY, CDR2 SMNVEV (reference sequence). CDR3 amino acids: CASSPPGGARYTF. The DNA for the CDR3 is TGTGCCAGCAGCCCCCCGGGGGGGGCACGCTACACCTTC.

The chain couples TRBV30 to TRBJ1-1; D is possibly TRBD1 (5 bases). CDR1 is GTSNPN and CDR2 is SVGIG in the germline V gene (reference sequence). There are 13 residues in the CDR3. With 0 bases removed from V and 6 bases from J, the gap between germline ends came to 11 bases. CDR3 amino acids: CAWSVNQGAEAFF. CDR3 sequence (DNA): TGTGCCTGGAGTGTCAACCAAGGGGCTGAAGCTTTCTTT.